This T cell receptor (beta chain) was captured in a study of cytomegalovirus exposure and HLA in healthy donors. Study background: The same platform was used for the roughly 130 validation repertoires as for the approximately 610 first-cohort repertoires, as reported in a later analysis.

The assay was immunoSEQ multiplex PCR, and TCRdb's table has in-frame clones only and misses some. This sample has roughly 330,000 clones; approximately 86% occur once, and the top ten carry more than 0.9%. On this clone itself: What it binds is unknown.

The CDR3 spans 13 residues. Germline assignment: CDR1 MNHEY and CDR2 SMNVEV (reference sequence). Trimming shortened V by 3 bases and J by 6 bases, and 11 bases separated the two germline ends. Study-level results: In the 120 validation repertoires, approximately 94% of cluster scores exceeded 0, per a later analysis. Most TCR sequences were seen very rarely across donors, but some public TCRs occurred in many. Some TCR beta chains (roughly 160 of them) were listed as cytomegalovirus-associated.

The rearrangement joins TRBV27 to TRBJ1-2, with a tentative D call TRBD1 (5 bases). The sequencing sample was made of PBMCs. The sequence came from a woman younger than 45 in good health and CMV-seropositive. The CDR3 nucleotides are TGTGCCAGCAGTTTCCGCAGGGAGCATGGCTACACCTTC. Protein product: CASSFRREHGYTF.